This T cell receptor beta chain emerged from a study of early stage breast cancer tumors. CDR1 and CDR2 (germline): SGHTA, FQGNSA. CDR3 length equals 14 residues. V lost 5 bases and J lost 5; bases outside the gene matches: 8. Profiling relied on immunoSEQ multiplex PCR, and the TCRdb table lists in-frame clones only, not all of them. The table lists fewer than 35,000 clones, around 70% of them singletons, with approximately 35% in the top ten. The gene calls are TRBV7-2 and TRBJ2-5, with TRBD1 identical over 7 bases. Sequenced: blood. This TCR was sampled from a person between 50 and 60 years old with breast cancer. CDR3 residues: CASSRQGRVETQYF. The CDR3 coding sequence is TGTGCCAGCAGCAGACAGGGAAGAGTGGAGACCCAGTACTTC.